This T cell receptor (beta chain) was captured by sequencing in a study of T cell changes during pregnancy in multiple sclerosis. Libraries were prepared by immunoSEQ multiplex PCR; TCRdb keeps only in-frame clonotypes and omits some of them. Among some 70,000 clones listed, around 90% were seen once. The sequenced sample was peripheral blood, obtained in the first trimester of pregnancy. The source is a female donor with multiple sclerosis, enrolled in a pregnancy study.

CDR3 protein: CASSYSEATEAFF. In nucleotides, the CDR3 is TGTGCCAGCAGTTACTCTGAGGCGACTGAAGCTTTCTTT. The V call is TRBV6-5, the J call TRBJ1-1; D call uncertain. Germline V lookup: CDR1 MNHEY, CDR2 SVGAGI. The CDR3 is 13 residues long. Trimming stripped 0 bases from V and 5 bases from J, with 7 bases between.